The 25 T cell receptor beta chains given below trace back to one sample, sequenced in a study of shared clonotypes between healthy human individuals. Data came from immunoSEQ multiplex PCR; TCRdb stores just in-frame clones and leaves some out. This table holds over a million clones, about 84% found once. Sequencing input: memory CD4+ T cells from PBMCs. Subset in this sample: CD45RA-negative fraction. The origin of the receptors is a young man in good health. Some clones in this sample may be carry-over from other donors' samples.

The V gene is TRBV28, the J gene TRBJ1-2; tentative D call: TRBD1 (6 bases). From germline, CDR1 is MDHEN and CDR2 SYDVKM. This CDR3 is 13 amino acids long. V lost 6 bases and J 8 bases, leaving 16 bases between the germline ends. CDR3 nucleotides: TGTGCCAGCAGCAGAACAGGGTTAGACGGCTACACCTTC. Translation gives CASSRTGLDGYTF.

The chain combines TRBV4-1 with TRBJ1-2; weak D call: TRBD1 (5 bases). V was clipped by 0 bases and J by 4 bases, with 12 bases between them. The germline V gene encodes CDR1 MGHRA and CDR2 YSYEKL. CDR3 length: 15 residues. In DNA, the CDR3 is TGCGCCAGCAGCCAAGATACCAGGGATGTCTATGGCTACACCTTC. It is translated as CASSQDTRDVYGYTF.

This clone was detected a few times. The genes are TRBV9 and TRBJ1-1, with no clear D. V dropped 0 bases and J dropped 0 bases, with 9 bases sitting between them. The V gene's germline CDR1 is SGDLS and CDR2 YYNGEE. This CDR3 is 15 amino acids long. The DNA for the CDR3 is TGTGCCAGCAGCGTAGGCGTCAGCTTGAACACTGAAGCTTTCTTT. Translation: CASSVGVSLNTEAFF.

The chain's CDR3 is CASSIVRTDTQYF. CDR3 bases: TGTGCCAGTAGTATAGTGCGCACAGATACGCAGTATTTT. The chain employs TRBV19 and TRBJ2-3, with D unresolved. Germline CDR1 and CDR2: LNHDA and SQIVND (reference sequence). The CDR3 extends over 13 amino acids. V lost 1 base and J lost 1, with 3 bases in between. Full variable domain (rest looked up from reference TRBV19 and TRBJ2-3): DGGITQSPKYLFRKEGQNVTLSCEQNLNHDAMYWYRQDPGQGLRLIYYSQIVNDFQKGDIAEGYSVSREKKESFPLTVTSAQKNPTAFYLCASSIVRTDTQYFGPGTRLTVL.

V gene TRBV11-2 combines with J gene TRBJ2-2, with a weak D call TRBD1 (6 bases). CDR1 and CDR2 (germline): SGHAT, FQNNGV. V was trimmed by 4 bases and J by 16 bases, leaving 19 bases between them. The CDR3 covers 13 residues. CDR3 loop: CASSSSTHRVGFF. CDR3 nucleotide sequence: TGTGCCAGCAGCTCTTCCACCCACAGGGTAGGGTTTTTT.

This clone occurred a few times. The J gene is TRBJ2-7, the V gene TRBV7-2, with TRBD1 as a possible D gene (5 bases). The CDR3 consists of 15 residues. Germline values: CDR1 SGHTA, CDR2 FQGNSA. The V end was cut by 5 bases, the J end by 6 bases, with 20 bases between. The CDR3 nucleotides are TGTGCCAGCAGCCCGAGAACTGTGCCTAGGGGCGAGCAGTACTTC. Amino acid sequence: CASSPRTVPRGEQYF.

V gene TRBV28 combines with J gene TRBJ1-2; no clear D gene. CDR3 size: 15 residues. The V end lost 4 bases, the J end lost 0 bases, and 12 bases lay between the germline ends. Germline V lookup: CDR1 MDHEN, CDR2 SYDVKM. CDR3 sequence: CASSWGPQANYGYTF. The CDR3 DNA reads TGTGCCAGCAGTTGGGGTCCCCAAGCTAACTATGGCTACACCTTC.

V usage is TRBV7-3 and J usage is TRBJ1-1, with TRBD1 identical over 7 bases. V was clipped by 5 bases and J by 1 base; unmatched bases: 4. The CDR3 extends over 14 amino acids. The germline V gene encodes CDR1 SGHTA and CDR2 FQGTGA. The CDR3: CASSRGQANTEAFF. The CDR3 DNA reads TGTGCCAGCAGCCGAGGACAGGCGAACACTGAAGCTTTCTTT.

The rearrangement uses TRBV7-2 and TRBJ2-3; unclear D gene. Looked up from germline, CDR1 is SGHTA and CDR2 is FQGNSA. This CDR3 has 14 amino acids. Trimming took off 5 bases at V and 2 bases at J, with 11 bases between the two ends. DNA for the CDR3: TGTGCCAGCAGCCGGACCCGAGACACAGATACGCAGTATTTT. This gives the protein CASSRTRDTDTQYF.

In its sample, this clone was seen once. The chain is built from TRBV6-6 and TRBJ1-1, with a possible D match to TRBD1 (5 bases). Germline loops: CDR1 MNHNY, CDR2 SVGAGI (reference sequence). Trimming shortened V by 7 bases and J by 11 bases, and 20 bases separated the two germline ends. This CDR3 has 13 amino acids. CDR3 bases: TGTGCCAGCAAAGGGGTGGCAGGAGGGGAGGCTTTCTTT. Translating it yields CASKGVAGGEAFF.

Points on this clone: This likely reflects a read error, since a far larger clone is one base away. The chain links TRBV6-1 to TRBJ2-3; TRBD1 is a possible D gene (5 bases). The germline CDR1 and CDR2 sequences are MNHNS and SASEGT. CDR3 size: 14 residues. V lost 11 bases to trimming and J lost 5 bases, with 20 bases between them. The CDR3 nucleotides read TGTGCCGCTCAAAGCTACATGCAGGGAGATACGCAGTATTTT. Encoded protein: CAAQSYMQGDTQYF.

The genes are TRBV7-9 and TRBJ2-1; D is possibly TRBD2 (5 bases). Germline-derived CDR1 and CDR2 are SEHNR and FQNEAQ (reference sequence). Between the trimmed V and J ends, which lost 5 bases and 13 bases, there was a span of 18 bases. This CDR3 comprises 13 residues. CDR3 loop: CASSPIPGDYQFF. CDR3 nucleotide sequence: TGTGCCAGCAGCCCAATTCCCGGGGATTACCAGTTCTTC. The full variable domain, in which reference TRBV7-9 and TRBJ2-1 provide the parts outside the CDR3, is DTGVSQNPRHKITKRGQNVTFRCDPISEHNRLYWYRQTLGQGPEFLTYFQNEAQLEKSRLLSDRFSAERPKGSFSTLEIQRTEQGDSAMYLCASSPIPGDYQFFGPGTRLTVL.

V is TRBV6-1 and J is TRBJ1-2, with D maybe TRBD1 (6 bases). Germline CDR1 reads MNHNS; CDR2 reads SASEGT. Trimming left V 8 bases short and J 4 bases short, with 17 bases between. The CDR3 consists of 14 residues. CDR3 in amino acids: CASEPGNRVYGYTF. Written as DNA, the CDR3 is TGTGCCAGCGAGCCCGGAAACAGGGTCTATGGCTACACCTTC.

A few counts support this clone. The chain carries TRBV30 and TRBJ1-5; no firm D call. Looked up from germline, CDR1 is GTSNPN and CDR2 is SVGIG (reference sequence). This CDR3 contains 14 residues. V was cut by 1 base and J by 3 bases, with 10 bases left in between. The CDR3, as DNA: TGTGCCTGGAGTGGTTGGGGATACAATCAGCCCCAGCATTTT. It yields the protein CAWSGWGYNQPQHF.

V usage is TRBV7-2 and J usage is TRBJ2-1; 15 nucleotides match TRBD2. This CDR3 is built from 18 residues. Per germline, CDR1 SGHTA and CDR2 FQGNSA. Trimming took 3 bases from V and 1 from J; bases not matched to a gene: 4. The CDR3 here is CASSFGLAGGPSYNEQFF. CDR3 bases: TGTGCCAGCAGCTTCGGACTAGCGGGAGGGCCGTCCTACAATGAGCAGTTCTTC.

The chain links TRBV28 to TRBJ1-2, with 9 bases identical to TRBD1. CDR1 is MDHEN and CDR2 is SYDVKM in the germline V gene. J lost 4 bases, V lost 2 bases, and 2 bases had no gene match. The CDR3 length is 14 residues. Written as DNA, the CDR3 is TGTGCCAGCAGTTTAACAGGGGGCCCCTATGGCTACACCTTC. This sequence encodes CASSLTGGPYGYTF.

The rearrangement uses TRBV7-9 and TRBJ2-7, with a possible D match to TRBD1 (6 bases). CDR3 length: 14 residues. Looked up from germline, CDR1 is SEHNR and CDR2 is FQNEAQ (reference sequence). V lost 4 bases and J lost 5, with 15 bases in between. As DNA, the CDR3 is TGTGCCAGCAGCTCCATGCAACAGGGTAACGAGCAGTACTTC. Its translation is CASSSMQQGNEQYF.

The rearrangement links TRBV6-1 to TRBJ2-7; possibly TRBD1 for D (6 bases). The V end lost 6 bases, the J end lost 10 bases, and 22 bases lay between the germline ends. Germline V gene sequence: CDR1 MNHNS, CDR2 SASEGT. This CDR3 is 14 amino acids long. CDR3 region: CASSATRTVRKQYF. The CDR3 nucleotides are TGTGCCAGCAGCGCCACTCGGACAGTCAGAAAACAGTACTTC.

This chain links TRBV30 with TRBJ2-7, with 7 bases matching TRBD1. CDR1 is GTSNPN and CDR2 is SVGIG in the germline V gene (reference sequence). The trim removed 0 bases at V and 5 bases at J, leaving 7 bases unmatched. The CDR3 has 14 residues. The CDR3 protein is CAWSVKGARNEQYF. The CDR3 DNA sequence: TGTGCCTGGAGTGTAAAGGGGGCACGGAACGAGCAGTACTTC.

The rearrangement joins TRBV28 to TRBJ2-3; D gene uncertain. The germline CDR1 and CDR2 sequences are MDHEN and SYDVKM. The V end lost 6 bases, the J end lost 0 bases, and 13 bases lay between the germline ends. CDR3 length equals 15 residues. CDR3 nucleotides: TGTGCCAGCAGCAAAATTGGGCGGAGCACAGATACGCAGTATTTT. Its translation is CASSKIGRSTDTQYF.

The chain has TRBV11-2 and TRBJ1-4; D gene uncertain. This CDR3 is built from 15 residues. CDR1 and CDR2 from the germline V gene are SGHAT and FQNNGV. V was clipped by 2 bases and J by 0 bases, with 7 bases between them. CDR3 in amino acids: CASSLNVATNEKLFF. The DNA of the CDR3 is TGTGCCAGCAGCTTAAACGTCGCAACTAATGAAAAACTGTTTTTT. The complete variable domain, with remaining parts taken from reference TRBV11-2 and TRBJ1-4, reads EAGVAQSPRYKIIEKRQSVAFWCNPISGHATLYWYQQILGQGPKLLIQFQNNGVVDDSQLPKDRFSAERLKGVDSTLKIQPAKLEDSAVYLCASSLNVATNEKLFFGSGTQLSVL.

This chain connects TRBV6-5 to TRBJ1-5; D may be TRBD1 (6 bases). Trimming took 6 bases from V and 5 from J, leaving 14 bases between them. The CDR3 runs 14 residues. Germline CDR1 is MNHEY and CDR2 is SVGAGI. In DNA, the CDR3 is TGTGCCAGCAGAACCACAGGGTCGGATCAGCCCCAGCATTTT. This translates into CASRTTGSDQPQHF.

This clone has a single count. The chain carries TRBV21-1 and TRBJ1-2; the table's D call, TRBD1, was not checked against the DNA. TRBV21-1 is a documented pseudogene. The CDR3 has 15 residues. CDR3 in amino acids: CASRPGQTTNYGYTF. CDR3 bases: TGTGCCAGCAGGCCGGGACAGACAACTAACTATGGCTACACCTTC.

The J gene is TRBJ1-5, the V gene TRBV9; no definite D call. This CDR3 has 14 residues. In germline, CDR1 is SGDLS, CDR2 YYNGEE. Deletions cut 4 bases from V and 0 bases from J, with 8 bases between. CDR3 coding DNA: TGTGCCAGCAGCAGGGCCAATAGCAATCAGCCCCAGCATTTT. Translation gives CASSRANSNQPQHF.

V usage is TRBV9 and J usage is TRBJ2-5; 12 nucleotides align to TRBD2. Germline V CDR1 and CDR2: SGDLS, YYNGEE. The CDR3 spans 15 residues. V trimming: 6 bases; J trimming: 5 bases; junction bases outside the gene matches: 8. The CDR3 bases are TGTGCCAGCAATCTAGCGGGAGGGCCGGGGGAGACCCAGTACTTC. Translated, it gives CASNLAGGPGETQYF.